The following is a TCR beta chain sequence with its context. The antigen is unknown. cDNA serving as the sequencing template came from extracted, reverse transcribed RNA. Produced via immunoSEQ multiplex PCR; TCRdb's table is partial and in-frame only. This sample has 100,000 to 150,000 clones, with roughly 68% found just once. This record comes from a study of CD8+ T cells in alopecia areata. Study outcomes and limitations: Mice showed clearer TCR sharing than patients did, a gap that was possibly HLA-related.

The authors sorted CD4+ and CD8+ T cells from PBMCs. The CDR3 runs 15 residues. The V gene's germline CDR1 is SEHNR and CDR2 FQNEAQ (reference sequence). The V and J ends lost 0 bases and 3 bases respectively, with 11 bases between them. The TCR sequence derives from a human donor in good health. This sequence joins TRBV7-9 and TRBJ1-1, with a tentative D call TRBD1 (5 bases). The sequenced material came from CD4+ T cells sorted from blood. The DNA for the CDR3 is TGTGCCAGCAGCTTAGCGGAACTGGGGGACACTGAAGCTTTCTTT. Translated: CASSLAELGDTEAFF.